Sequencing of this TCR beta chain was carried out in a study of post-analysis software for immune sequencing data. This CDR3 is 14 amino acids long. Trimming removed 2 bases at V and 7 bases at J, with 15 bases between. Unique molecular identifiers were built into the TCR beta cDNA libraries. TCRdb ran MiXCR on the PCR reads and lists one entry per CDR3 protein. The sample comprises approximately 770,000 distinct CDR3 sequences, about 45% of which are singletons, and over 4.5% rests with the top ten. In its sample, this clonotype was seen many times. The target antigen is unknown. Study-wide findings and caveats: Patients used about five TRBV segments, including TRBV5-6, TRBV5-1 and TRBV20-1, more often than controls. The study found significantly lower normalized Chao1 diversity in multiple sclerosis patients than in controls.

The receptor's source is a girl under 18 with multiple sclerosis. V is TRBV12-3 or TRBV12-4 and J is TRBJ2-7, with TRBD2 as a possible D gene (6 bases). Material: blood. CDR3 sequence (DNA): TGTGCCAGCAGTTTACGGGGAGGACCGGGGGAGCAGTACTTC. Residues: CASSLRGGPGEQYF.